This T cell receptor beta chain was documented in a study of shared T cell receptors in the human thymus. Profiling relied on immunoSEQ multiplex PCR, and the TCRdb table lists in-frame clones only, not all of them. Of 700,000 to 750,000 clones listed, roughly 88% are singletons. This CDR3 contains 15 residues. The V end was cut by 1 base, the J end by 0 bases, with 7 bases between. The germline CDR1 and CDR2 sequences are ENHRY and SYGVKD. These sequences were also reported in another study, on human thymus T cells. That source notes: Thymic and blood repertoires seemed to show skewed V and J gene use. Related work found strong thymic repertoire overlap between unrelated individuals.

Sequencing input: thymocytes. The TCR originated in a girl less than two years old with a congenital heart defect. The chain links TRBV10-3 to TRBJ1-3; D may be TRBD1 (5 bases). CDR3 amino acids: CAISEYRSSGNTIYF. Here the CDR3 DNA reads TGTGCCATCAGTGAGTACAGGAGCTCTGGAAACACCATATATTTT.